The 21 T cell receptor beta chains reported below all come from one sample, sequenced in a study of neurological immune-mediated disorders (dated by TCRdb to 2018 to 2020). Library preparation employed 5' RACE. Sequenced using an Illumina HiSeq 2500. Using fastp at Q25 and MiXCR, TCRdb reprocessed the public reads and kept productive beta chains. Each record represents a unique CDR3 protein, reported with the most common genes and DNA among its rows. For this sample the table gives 70,000 or so distinct CDR3 sequences, of which 3% to 4% were detected only once. Jointly, the top ten make up 4% to 6.5% of the sample. The sample was PBMCs. The receptors here all came from a woman in her 50s with multiple sclerosis.

Ten or more counts support this clonotype. The chain is built from TRBV3-1 and TRBJ1-1; TRBD1 might be the D (5 bases). V was trimmed by 0 bases and J by 2 bases, leaving 7 bases between them. This CDR3 comprises 14 residues. Germline lookup yields CDR1 LGHDT and CDR2 YNNKEL (reference sequence). As DNA, the CDR3 is TGTGCCAGCAGCCAAGAGCAGGGAAACACTGAAGCTTTCTTT. It codes for CASSQEQGNTEAFF.

To note about this clonotype: The CDR3 does not close with the conserved phenylalanine or tryptophan, likely indicating a read error. The genes are TRBV7-2 and TRBJ2-7; 9 positions match TRBD1. J lost 6 bases, V lost 5 bases, and 5 bases had no gene match. The germline V gene encodes CDR1 SGHTA and CDR2 FQGNSA. The CDR3 length is 13 residues. The CDR3 DNA follows: TGTGCCAGCAGCCGACAGGGGGTCTCCGAGCAGTACAAC. This codes for CASSRQGVSEQYN.

At least ten counts were recorded for this clonotype. The V call is TRBV7-9, the J call TRBJ2-6; 11 bases are shared with TRBD1. The germline V gene has CDR1 SEHNR and CDR2 FQNEAQ (reference sequence). V lost 3 bases and J lost 4; bases outside the gene matches: 5. The CDR3 is made up of 17 amino acids. The CDR3 is CASSFGQGARGANVLTF. The DNA for the CDR3 is TGTGCCAGCAGCTTCGGACAGGGGGCGCGGGGGGCCAACGTCCTGACTTTC.

This clonotype was counted at least ten times. This chain joins TRBV11-2 and TRBJ2-1, with 12 nucleotides matching TRBD2. Germline assignment: CDR1 SGHAT and CDR2 FQNNGV. This CDR3 has 17 residues. V dropped 3 bases and J dropped 4; count of bases not matched to a gene: 7. The CDR3 DNA reads TGTGCCAGCAGCTTGTCCCCCACTAGCGGGGGGTACAATGAGCAGTTCTTC. As protein: CASSLSPTSGGYNEQFF.

Note on this clonotype: This CDR3 fails to terminate in the conserved phenylalanine or tryptophan, so it likely reflects a read error. The gene calls are TRBV7-2 and TRBJ2-3; 7 nucleotides match TRBD2. Germline loops: CDR1 SGHTA, CDR2 FQGNSA. The CDR3 is 17 residues long. Germline trimming cut 1 base from V and 2 bases from J; bases unmatched to any gene: 9. CDR3 in amino acids: CASSLGNSGDYTDTQYN. The CDR3 coding sequence is TGTGCCAGCAGCTTAGGCAACTCGGGGGACTACACAGATACGCAGTATAAT.

The chain joins TRBV19 to TRBJ1-2; D uncertain. CDR1 and CDR2 (germline): LNHDA, SQIVND (reference sequence). V dropped 8 bases and J dropped 2 bases, with 15 bases sitting between them. The CDR3 sequence is 14 residues long. CDR3 in DNA: TGTGCCAGTGGGATTTTAAGCGGCAACTATGGCTACACCTTC. Translated, it gives CASGILSGNYGYTF.

This clonotype has at least ten counts. V gene TRBV4-2 combines with J gene TRBJ2-3; D is unresolved. Germline CDR1 reads LGHNA; CDR2 reads YNFKEQ. Trimming stripped 4 bases from V and 5 bases from J, with 10 bases between. The CDR3 extends over 13 amino acids. In nucleotides, the CDR3 is TGTGCCAGCAGCCGGAATTTAGAAGATACGCAGTATTTT. Residues: CASSRNLEDTQYF.

The chain is built from TRBV7-6 and TRBJ2-2; no definite D call. Trimming took off 2 bases at V and 5 bases at J, with 12 bases between the two ends. Germline V gene sequence: CDR1 SGHVS, CDR2 FNYEAQ. The CDR3 is 15 residues long. CDR3 DNA: TGTGCCAGCAGCTTATCCCTAACTTGGACCGGGGAGCTGTTTTTT. The encoded protein is CASSLSLTWTGELFF.

This clonotype was observed many times. V is TRBV20-1 and J is TRBJ2-1; TRBD1 is a possible D gene (6 bases). Germline V lookup: CDR1 DFQATT, CDR2 SNEGSKA (reference sequence). This CDR3 has 19 residues. The V and J ends lost 0 bases and 7 bases respectively, with 28 bases between them. For the CDR3, the DNA is TGCAGTGCTAGAGATCAATACACCGTGTGGACAGACCCAGAAAATGAGCAGTTCTTC. Translation gives CSARDQYTVWTDPENEQFF.

This clonotype was detected only a few times. This chain links TRBV28 with TRBJ2-7, with a weak D call TRBD1 (5 bases). Germline values: CDR1 MDHEN, CDR2 SYDVKM. The V end was cut by 2 bases, the J end by 0 bases, with 11 bases between. This CDR3 is 15 amino acids long. The CDR3 region has the DNA TGTGCCAGCAGTTTACGGCAGGGCCTCTCCTACGAGCAGTACGTC. Translated: CASSLRQGLSYEQYV.

V gene TRBV5-1 combines with J gene TRBJ2-1; the match to TRBD1 covers 7 bases. The CDR3 runs 13 residues. CDR1 SGHRS and CDR2 YFSETQ come from the germline V gene. The trim removed 0 bases at V and 11 bases at J, leaving 5 bases unmatched. CDR3 region: CASSLAYRGQQFF. The CDR3 coding sequence is TGCGCCAGCAGCTTGGCTTACAGGGGACAGCAGTTCTTC.

This clonotype was seen at least ten times. A much larger clone differs by one base, so this may be a read error. The chain employs TRBV20-1 and TRBJ2-5; possibly TRBD2 for D (5 bases). The V gene lost 7 bases and the J gene lost 5 bases, with 14 bases spanning the gap. The germline CDR1 and CDR2 sequences are DFQATT and SNEGSKA (reference sequence). This CDR3 has 12 amino acids. Here the CDR3 reads CSEMAGGETQYF. Written as DNA, the CDR3 is TGCAGTGAAATGGCCGGCGGGGAGACCCAGTACTTC.

This clonotype appeared many times. This rearrangement joins TRBV4-2 to TRBJ1-5, with 8 positions matching TRBD1. The V gene end was trimmed by 4 bases and the J gene end by 2 bases; junction bases not matched to a gene: 10. CDR3 length equals 17 residues. CDR1 LGHNA and CDR2 YNFKEQ come from the germline V gene. The CDR3 is CASSPDRDGRRNQPQHF. CDR3 nucleotide sequence: TGTGCCAGCAGCCCGGACAGGGACGGTAGGCGCAATCAGCCCCAGCATTTT.

Concerning this clonotype: Since a much larger clone is just one base distant, this may be a read error. The chain couples TRBV20-1 to TRBJ1-1; D remains ambiguous. The germline CDR1 and CDR2 sequences are DFQATT and SNEGSKA (reference sequence). This CDR3 spans 13 amino acids. V was shortened by 7 bases and J by 4 bases, with 16 bases between the two germline ends. CDR3 loop: CSDSLAAGTEAFF. In DNA form, the CDR3 reads TGCAGTGATAGCTTAGCGGCGGGCACTGAAGCTTTCTTT.

Ten or more counts support this clonotype. J is TRBJ2-3 and V is TRBV7-2; a possible D gene is TRBD1 (6 bases). Germline CDR1 is SGHTA and CDR2 is FQGNSA. This CDR3 has 14 residues. The V and J ends lost 1 base and 4 bases respectively, with 9 bases between them. This CDR3 is CASSLDRVADTQYF. DNA for the CDR3: TGTGCCAGCAGCTTAGACAGGGTGGCAGATACGCAGTATTTT.

V is TRBV29-1 and J is TRBJ2-5, with a possible D match to TRBD1 (6 bases). The CDR3 is 12 residues long. Germline CDR1 SQVTM, CDR2 ANQGSEA. Trimming left V 8 bases short and J 5 bases short, with 15 bases between. The CDR3 bases are TGCAGCATTGCCCAGGGGTCGGAGACCCAGTACTTC. Translation: CSIAQGSETQYF.

This clonotype appeared many times. The CDR3 is CASSLARGPGGGYTF. In nucleotides, the CDR3 is TGTGCCAGCAGCTTAGCTAGGGGGCCAGGAGGGGGCTACACCTTC. V is TRBV7-2 and J is TRBJ1-2; 7 nucleotides align to TRBD1. V lost 0 bases, J lost 8 bases, and 9 bases stayed unmatched. Germline V gene sequence: CDR1 SGHTA, CDR2 FQGNSA. The CDR3 is made up of 15 amino acids.

This clonotype was seen repeatedly, ten times or more. The chain employs TRBV6-6 and TRBJ2-3; D is uncertain. Germline V CDR1 and CDR2: MNHNY, SVGAGI (reference sequence). V lost 7 bases and J lost 0, with 11 bases in between. The CDR3 spans 14 residues. The CDR3 sequence is CASMLGGSTDTQYF. Here the CDR3 DNA reads TGTGCCAGCATGCTTGGCGGTAGCACAGATACGCAGTATTTT.

This clonotype was counted at least ten times. CDR3 DNA sequence: TGTGCCAGCAGCCCATCGAGGACTAGCGGGAGTTTGACAGATACGCAGTATTTT. It translates to CASSPSRTSGSLTDTQYF. The rearrangement links TRBV5-6 to TRBJ2-3, with TRBD2 matching over 13 bases. Looked up from germline, CDR1 is SGHDT and CDR2 is YYEEEE. CDR3 length: 18 residues. V lost 4 bases, J lost 3 bases, and 11 bases stayed unmatched.

This clonotype was counted at least ten times. J is TRBJ2-3 and V is TRBV11-2; D remains unclear. Germline CDR1 reads SGHAT; CDR2 reads FQNNGV. This CDR3 is 14 amino acids long. V was cut by 3 bases and J by 2 bases, with 9 bases left in between. The CDR3 loop reads CASSFALTTDTQYF. DNA for the CDR3: TGTGCCAGCAGCTTCGCTCTTACCACAGATACGCAGTATTTT. The entire variable domain, with the rest obtained from reference TRBV11-2 and TRBJ2-3, is as follows: EAGVAQSPRYKIIEKRQSVAFWCNPISGHATLYWYQQILGQGPKLLIQFQNNGVVDDSQLPKDRFSAERLKGVDSTLKIQPAKLEDSAVYLCASSFALTTDTQYFGPGTRLTVL.

This clonotype was recorded at least ten times. The CDR3 coding sequence is TGTGCCAGCAGCCTATCTCCGGGACAGGGGTTCGGGGAGCTGTTTTTT. Translation: CASSLSPGQGFGELFF. The rearrangement links TRBV4-2 to TRBJ2-2, with TRBD1 matching 10 bases. This CDR3 is built from 16 residues. Losses at the gene ends were 4 bases for V and 7 bases for J; bases not matched to a gene: 9. The germline gives CDR1 LGHNA, CDR2 YNFKEQ.